Detailed here is one T cell receptor beta chain. These data come from a study of blood T cell repertoires in COVID-19. The authors' processing: It was from reference gene primer amplification that nucleated cell counts were estimated. Clones were sequenced by immunoSEQ multiplex PCR, and TCRdb holds only the in-frame ones, with some missing. V and J calls and clone size come straight from that table; D and trimming were deduced from the DNA. The repertoire has roughly 250,000 clones, 65% to 90% of them found once; the top ten carry 4.5% to 5%. The germline V gene has CDR1 MGHRA and CDR2 YSYEKL. The CDR3 covers 20 residues. After removal of 4 bases from V and 1 base from J, the junction contained 10 bases not matched to a gene.

The specimen was peripheral blood. This chain joins TRBV4-1 and TRBJ2-1; 16 bases are shared with TRBD2. The TCR originated in a woman over 75 with active or convalescent COVID-19. The CDR3 DNA reads TGCGCCAGCAGCCGCGACCCCGGGACTAGCGGGGGGGTATCCTACAATGAGCAGTTCTTC. Residues: CASSRDPGTSGGVSYNEQFF.